This T cell receptor beta chain comes out of a study of blood T cell repertoires in COVID-19. Overall study: The samples span acute and convalescent COVID-19 from the United States, Italy and Spain. The analysed material was cDNA or gDNA that came from T cells, B-cell-depleted T cells, or PBMCs.

Per the original data handling: Reference gene primers were amplified, and this amplification served to estimate nucleated cell counts. Some clones are missing from TCRdb's copy, which holds only in-frame ones; the method was immunoSEQ multiplex PCR. V and J calls and clone size are as listed in that table; D and trimming were resolved from the DNA. The sample lists over 95,000 clones, around 84% occurring once. Trimming removed 3 bases from V and 11 bases from J, with 10 bases in between. The CDR3 totals 11 residues. Per germline, CDR1 GTSNPN and CDR2 SVGIG (reference sequence). The sample consisted of peripheral blood. The chain has TRBV30 and TRBJ1-4; D not certain. The source is a man between 65 and 85 years old with active or convalescent COVID-19. The CDR3 sequence is CAWRLGPKLFF. The CDR3 DNA reads TGTGCCTGGAGACTAGGGCCCAAACTGTTTTTT.